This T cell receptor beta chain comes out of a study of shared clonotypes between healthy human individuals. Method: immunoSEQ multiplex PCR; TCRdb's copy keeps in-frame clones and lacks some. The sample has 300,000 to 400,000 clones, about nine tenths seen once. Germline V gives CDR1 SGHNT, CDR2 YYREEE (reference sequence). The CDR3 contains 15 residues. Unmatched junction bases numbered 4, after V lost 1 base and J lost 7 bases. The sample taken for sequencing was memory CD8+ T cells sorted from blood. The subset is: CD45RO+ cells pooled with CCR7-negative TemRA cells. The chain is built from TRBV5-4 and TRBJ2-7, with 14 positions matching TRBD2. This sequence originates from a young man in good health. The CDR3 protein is CASSLLGLAGVEQYF. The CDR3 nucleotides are TGTGCCAGCAGCTTGTTGGGACTAGCGGGAGTTGAGCAGTACTTC. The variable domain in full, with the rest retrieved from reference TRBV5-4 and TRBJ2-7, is ETGVTQSPTHLIKTRGQQVTLRCSSQSGHNTVSWYQQALGQGPQFIFQYYREEENGRGNFPPRFSGLQFPNYSSELNVNALELDDSALYLCASSLLGLAGVEQYFGPGTRLTVT.